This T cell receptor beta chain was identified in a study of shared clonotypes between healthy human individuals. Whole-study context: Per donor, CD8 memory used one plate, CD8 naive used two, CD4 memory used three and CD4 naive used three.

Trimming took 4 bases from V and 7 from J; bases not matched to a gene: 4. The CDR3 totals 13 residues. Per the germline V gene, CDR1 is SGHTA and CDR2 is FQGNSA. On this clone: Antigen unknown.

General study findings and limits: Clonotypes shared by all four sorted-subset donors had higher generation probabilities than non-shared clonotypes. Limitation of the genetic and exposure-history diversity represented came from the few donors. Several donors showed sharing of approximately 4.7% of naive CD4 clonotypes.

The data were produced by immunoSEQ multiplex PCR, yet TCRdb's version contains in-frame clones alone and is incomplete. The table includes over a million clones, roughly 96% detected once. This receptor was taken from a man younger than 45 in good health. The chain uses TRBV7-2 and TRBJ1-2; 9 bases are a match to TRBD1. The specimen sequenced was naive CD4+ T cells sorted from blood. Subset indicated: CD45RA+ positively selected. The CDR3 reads CASSWDREGGYTF. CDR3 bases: TGTGCCAGCAGCTGGGACAGGGAAGGTGGCTACACCTTC.